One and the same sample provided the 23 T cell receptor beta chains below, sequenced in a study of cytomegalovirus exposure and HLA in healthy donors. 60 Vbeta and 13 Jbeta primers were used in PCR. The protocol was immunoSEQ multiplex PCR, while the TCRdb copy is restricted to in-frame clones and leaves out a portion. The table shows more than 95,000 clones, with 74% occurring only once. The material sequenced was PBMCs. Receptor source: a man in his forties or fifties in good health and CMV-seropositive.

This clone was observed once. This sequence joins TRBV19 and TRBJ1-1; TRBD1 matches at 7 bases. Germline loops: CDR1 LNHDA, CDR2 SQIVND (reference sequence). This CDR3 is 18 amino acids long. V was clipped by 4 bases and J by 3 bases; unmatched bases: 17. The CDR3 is CASSTLQGIGQSDTEAFF. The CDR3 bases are TGTGCCAGTAGTACCTTACAGGGGATAGGGCAGTCGGACACTGAAGCTTTCTTT.

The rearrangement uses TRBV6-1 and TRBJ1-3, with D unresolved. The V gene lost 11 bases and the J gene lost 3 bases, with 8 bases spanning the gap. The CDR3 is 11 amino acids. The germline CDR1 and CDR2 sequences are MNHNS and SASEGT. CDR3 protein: CAGGLGNTIYF. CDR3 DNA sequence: TGTGCCGGCGGGCTTGGAAACACCATATATTTT.

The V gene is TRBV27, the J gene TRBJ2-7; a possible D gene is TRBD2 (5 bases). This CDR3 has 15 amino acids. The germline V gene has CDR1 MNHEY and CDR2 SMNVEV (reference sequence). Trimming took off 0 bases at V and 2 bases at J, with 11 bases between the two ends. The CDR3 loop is CASSLSPSGTYEQYF. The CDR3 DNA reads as TGTGCCAGCAGTTTATCGCCCAGCGGCACCTACGAGCAGTACTTC.

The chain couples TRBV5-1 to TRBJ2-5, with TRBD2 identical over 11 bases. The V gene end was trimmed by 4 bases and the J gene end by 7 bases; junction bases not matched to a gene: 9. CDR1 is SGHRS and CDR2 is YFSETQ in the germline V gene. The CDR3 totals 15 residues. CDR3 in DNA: TGCGCCAGCAGCGCAGGACTAGCGGGTGAAGGGACCCAGTACTTC. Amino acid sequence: CASSAGLAGEGTQYF.

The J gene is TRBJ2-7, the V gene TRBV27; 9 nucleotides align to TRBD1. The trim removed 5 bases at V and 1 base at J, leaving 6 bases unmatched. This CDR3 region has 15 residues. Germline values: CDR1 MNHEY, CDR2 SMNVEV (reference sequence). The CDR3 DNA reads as TGTGCCAGCAGTCCCGAGACAGGGGGTTCCTACGAGCAGTACTTC. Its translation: CASSPETGGSYEQYF.

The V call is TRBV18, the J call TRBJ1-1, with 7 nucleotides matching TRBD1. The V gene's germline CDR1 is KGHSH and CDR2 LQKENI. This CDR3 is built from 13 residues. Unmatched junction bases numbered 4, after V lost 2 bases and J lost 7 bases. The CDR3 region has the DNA TGTGCCAGCTCACCATCGACAGGGAGTGAAGCTTTCTTT. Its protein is CASSPSTGSEAFF.

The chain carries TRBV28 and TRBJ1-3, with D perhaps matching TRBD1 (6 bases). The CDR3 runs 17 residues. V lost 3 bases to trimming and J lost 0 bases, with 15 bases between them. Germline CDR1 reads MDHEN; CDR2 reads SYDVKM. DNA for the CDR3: TGTGCCAGCAGTTTTTCAGGGGCCTCCCGCTCTGGAAACACCATATATTTT. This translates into CASSFSGASRSGNTIYF.

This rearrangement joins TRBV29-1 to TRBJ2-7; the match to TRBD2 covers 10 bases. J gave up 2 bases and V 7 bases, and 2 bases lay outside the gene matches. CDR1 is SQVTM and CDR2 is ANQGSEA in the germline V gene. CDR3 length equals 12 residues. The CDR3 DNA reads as TGCAGCGCTGGGACTAGCGCCTACGAGCAGTACTTC. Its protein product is CSAGTSAYEQYF.

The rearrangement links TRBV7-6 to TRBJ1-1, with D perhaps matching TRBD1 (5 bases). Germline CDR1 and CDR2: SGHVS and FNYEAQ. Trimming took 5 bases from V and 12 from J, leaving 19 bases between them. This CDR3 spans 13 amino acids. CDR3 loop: CASSPGSGGVTFF. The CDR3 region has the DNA TGTGCCAGCAGCCCAGGGTCGGGCGGGGTTACTTTCTTT.

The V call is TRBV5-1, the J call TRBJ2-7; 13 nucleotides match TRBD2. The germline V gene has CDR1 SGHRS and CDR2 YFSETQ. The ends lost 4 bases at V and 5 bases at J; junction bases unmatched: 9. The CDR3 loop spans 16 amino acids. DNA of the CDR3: TGCGCCAGCAGCCCTACTAGCGGGAGGGCAGACGACGAGCAGTACTTC. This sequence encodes CASSPTSGRADDEQYF.

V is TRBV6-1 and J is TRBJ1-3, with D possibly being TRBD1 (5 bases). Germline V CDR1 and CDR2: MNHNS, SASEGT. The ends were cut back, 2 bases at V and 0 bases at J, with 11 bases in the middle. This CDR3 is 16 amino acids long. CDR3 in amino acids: CASSETTGGSGNTIYF. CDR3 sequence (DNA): TGTGCCAGCAGTGAAACTACGGGGGGCTCTGGAAACACCATATATTTT.

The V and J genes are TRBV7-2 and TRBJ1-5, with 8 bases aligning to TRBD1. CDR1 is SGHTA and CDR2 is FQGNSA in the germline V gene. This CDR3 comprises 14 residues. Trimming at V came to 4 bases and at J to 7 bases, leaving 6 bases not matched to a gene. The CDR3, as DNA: TGTGCCAGCAGCTCCAGGACAGGGCGGCAGCCCCAGCATTTT. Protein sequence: CASSSRTGRQPQHF. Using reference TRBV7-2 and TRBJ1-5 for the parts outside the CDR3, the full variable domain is GAGVSQSPSNKVTEKGKDVELRCDPISGHTALYWYRQSLGQGLEFLIYFQGNSAPDKSGLPSDRFSAERTGGSVSTLTIQRTQQEDSAVYLCASSSRTGRQPQHFGDGTRLSIL.

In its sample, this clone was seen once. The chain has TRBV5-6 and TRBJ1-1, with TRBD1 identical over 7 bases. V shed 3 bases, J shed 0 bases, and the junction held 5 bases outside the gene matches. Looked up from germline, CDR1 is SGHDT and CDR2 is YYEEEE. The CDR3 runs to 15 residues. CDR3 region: CASSWITGVNTEAFF. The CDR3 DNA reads TGTGCCAGCAGCTGGATAACAGGGGTGAACACTGAAGCTTTCTTT. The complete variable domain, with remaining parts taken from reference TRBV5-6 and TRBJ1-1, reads DAGVTQSPTHLIKTRGQQVTLRCSPKSGHDTVSWYQQALGQGPQFIFQYYEEEERQRGNFPDRFSGHQFPNYSSELNVNALLLGDSALYLCASSWITGVNTEAFFGQGTRLTVV.

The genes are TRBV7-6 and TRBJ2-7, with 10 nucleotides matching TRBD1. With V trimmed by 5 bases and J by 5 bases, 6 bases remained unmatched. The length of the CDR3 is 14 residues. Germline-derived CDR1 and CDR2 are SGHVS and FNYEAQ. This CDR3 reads CASSPGQGTNEQYF. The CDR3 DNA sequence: TGTGCCAGCAGCCCGGGACAGGGGACGAACGAGCAGTACTTC.

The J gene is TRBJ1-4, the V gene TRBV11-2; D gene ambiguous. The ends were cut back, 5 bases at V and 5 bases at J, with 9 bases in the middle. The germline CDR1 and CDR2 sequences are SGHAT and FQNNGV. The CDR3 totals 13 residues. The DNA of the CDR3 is TGTGCCAGCAGCCCCGCGGGGAATGAAAAACTGTTTTTT. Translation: CASSPAGNEKLFF.

CDR3 in amino acids: CASIPRDTGELFF. Here the CDR3 DNA reads TGTGCCAGTATACCCAGGGACACCGGGGAGCTGTTTTTT. The chain has TRBV6-1 and TRBJ2-2; tentatively, D is TRBD1 (5 bases). The CDR3 contains 13 residues. Trimming stripped 9 bases from V and 3 bases from J, with 11 bases between. The germline V gene encodes CDR1 MNHNS and CDR2 SASEGT.

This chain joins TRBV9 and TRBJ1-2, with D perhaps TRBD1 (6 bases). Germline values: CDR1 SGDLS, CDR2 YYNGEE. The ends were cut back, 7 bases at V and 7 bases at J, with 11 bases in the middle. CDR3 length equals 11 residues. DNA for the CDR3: TGTGCCAGCCAACAGGGAGCTGGCTACACCTTC. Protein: CASQQGAGYTF.

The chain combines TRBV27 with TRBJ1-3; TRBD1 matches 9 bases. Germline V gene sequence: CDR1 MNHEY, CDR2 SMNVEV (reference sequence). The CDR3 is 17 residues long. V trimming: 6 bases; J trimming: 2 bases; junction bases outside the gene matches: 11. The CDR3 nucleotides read TGTGCCAGCAGCCTACTCCCGGGACAGGGCGCTGGAAACACCATATATTTT. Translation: CASSLLPGQGAGNTIYF.

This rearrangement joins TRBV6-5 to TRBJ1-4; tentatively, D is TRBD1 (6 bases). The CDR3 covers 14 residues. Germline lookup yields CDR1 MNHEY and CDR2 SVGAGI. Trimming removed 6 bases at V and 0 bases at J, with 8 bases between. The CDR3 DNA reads TGTGCCAGCAGGGACAGTGCAACTAATGAAAAACTGTTTTTT. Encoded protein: CASRDSATNEKLFF.

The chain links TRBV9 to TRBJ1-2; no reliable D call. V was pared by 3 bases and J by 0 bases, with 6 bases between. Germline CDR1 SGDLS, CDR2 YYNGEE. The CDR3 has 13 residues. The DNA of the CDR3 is TGTGCCAGCAGCGACCCAGCTAACTATGGCTACACCTTC. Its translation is CASSDPANYGYTF.

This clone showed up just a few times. The CDR3 protein is CASRSPGQGGQPQHF. The CDR3 DNA is TGTGCCAGCAGATCCCCCGGACAGGGAGGGCAGCCCCAGCATTTT. V gene TRBV6-1 combines with J gene TRBJ1-5; 8 bases are a match to TRBD1. The CDR3 has 15 amino acids. The germline CDR1 and CDR2 sequences are MNHNS and SASEGT. Unmatched junction bases numbered 11, after V lost 6 bases and J lost 7 bases.

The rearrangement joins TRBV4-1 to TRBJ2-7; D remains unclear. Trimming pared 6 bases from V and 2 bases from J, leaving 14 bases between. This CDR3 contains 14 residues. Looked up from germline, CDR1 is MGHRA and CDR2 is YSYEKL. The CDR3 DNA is TGCGCCAGCAGGCTACAGCTACATACCTACGAGCAGTACTTC. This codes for CASRLQLHTYEQYF.

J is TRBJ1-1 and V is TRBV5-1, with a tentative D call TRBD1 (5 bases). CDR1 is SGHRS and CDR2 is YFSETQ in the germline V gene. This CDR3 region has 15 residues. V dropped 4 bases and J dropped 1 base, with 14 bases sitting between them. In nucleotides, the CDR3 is TGCGCCAGCAGCGTATCAGGGAAGGGGAACACTGAAGCTTTCTTT. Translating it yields CASSVSGKGNTEAFF.